This T cell receptor beta chain was found in a study of T cell clonotyping in hematopoietic cell transplantation. Study-wide results and limits: Recipient TCR diversity dropped after transplant; expanded clonotypes rose from day 30 to 180.

TCRdb's table, derived via immunoSEQ multiplex PCR, lists solely in-frame clones and lacks some. Here the sample spans 25,000 to 30,000 clones, approximately 90% being singletons. This CDR3 comprises 10 residues. V dropped 6 bases and J dropped 5 bases, with 7 bases sitting between them. CDR1 is DFQATT and CDR2 is SNEGSKA in the germline V gene (reference sequence). As concerns this clone: As yet, its antigen is unknown.

Blood collection times were about day -28 and days 30, 100, 180 posttransplant. The clonotype originates from a female patient aged 45 to 65 who had an allogeneic stem cell transplant from a related donor, so the T cells may come from the graft donor. Some clones in this sample may be carry-over from other donors' samples. Sequenced material: PBMCs, taken 100 days after allogeneic stem cell transplant. V is TRBV20-1 and J is TRBJ2-5; no clear D gene. CDR3 DNA sequence: TGCAGTGCGAGCACTGAGACCCAGTACTTC. Its protein is CSASTETQYF.